One and the same sample provided the 23 T cell receptor beta chains below, sequenced in a study of blood T cell repertoires in COVID-19. Sequencing used immunoSEQ multiplex PCR; TCRdb keeps in-frame clones, though not all of them. The table includes fewer than 250,000 clones, roughly 85% detected once. Source material: PBMCs or T cells enriched from blood (not recorded which). The receptors shown here come from a man aged 25 to 45 who had recovered from COVID-19.

The chain links TRBV19 to TRBJ1-1; 11 nucleotides line up with TRBD1. V lost 3 bases to trimming and J lost 4 bases; unmatched junction nucleotides: 4. The V gene's germline CDR1 is LNHDA and CDR2 SQIVND (reference sequence). The CDR3 covers 15 residues. CDR3: CASSIWTGGTTEAFF. The CDR3 DNA sequence: TGTGCCAGTAGTATTTGGACAGGGGGCACCACTGAAGCTTTCTTT.

J is TRBJ2-1 and V is TRBV7-2; 13 bases are a match to TRBD2. Germline V lookup: CDR1 SGHTA, CDR2 FQGNSA. This CDR3 is 18 amino acids long. The junction had 8 bases not matched to a gene; V was cut back by 5 bases and J by 1 base. As DNA, the CDR3 is TGTGCCAGCAGCCCGGGACTAGCGGGATTAGGGTCCTACAATGAGCAGTTCTTC. Amino acids: CASSPGLAGLGSYNEQFF.

The rearrangement joins TRBV30 to TRBJ2-2; 11 nucleotides line up with TRBD2. CDR1 GTSNPN and CDR2 SVGIG come from the germline V gene (reference sequence). Losses at the gene ends were 2 bases for V and 5 bases for J; bases not matched to a gene: 7. This CDR3 has 16 residues. The CDR3 bases are TGTGCCTGGAGTCACTTGGGACTAGCGGATACCGGGGAGCTGTTTTTT. Amino acid sequence: CAWSHLGLADTGELFF.

The chain carries TRBV9 and TRBJ2-5; D unclear. The CDR3 loop spans 11 amino acids. In germline, CDR1 is SGDLS, CDR2 YYNGEE. Trimming removed 3 bases at V and 5 bases at J, with 5 bases between. This CDR3 is CASSAGETQYF. As DNA, the CDR3 is TGTGCCAGCAGCGCCGGGGAGACCCAGTACTTC.

The chain is built from TRBV6-5 and TRBJ1-1; TRBD1 agrees at 8 bases. The CDR3 is 15 amino acids. The ends lost 5 bases at V and 2 bases at J; junction bases unmatched: 7. Germline CDR1 MNHEY, CDR2 SVGAGI. The chain's CDR3 is CASSRYGQGNTEAFF. CDR3 nucleotide sequence: TGTGCCAGCAGTAGATACGGACAGGGCAACACTGAAGCTTTCTTT.

The genes are TRBV5-6 and TRBJ1-2, with D uncertain. Trimming shortened V by 4 bases and J by 4 bases, and 14 bases separated the two germline ends. The V gene's germline CDR1 is SGHDT and CDR2 YYEEEE. This CDR3 contains 14 residues. Here the CDR3 reads CASSNPPQIYGYTF. CDR3 DNA: TGTGCCAGCAGCAACCCCCCACAGATCTATGGCTACACCTTC.

This chain joins TRBV27 and TRBJ1-5; 8 bases fit TRBD1. The junction had 10 bases not matched to a gene; V was cut back by 5 bases and J by 7 bases. Germline V gene sequence: CDR1 MNHEY, CDR2 SMNVEV (reference sequence). The CDR3 is 15 residues long. This CDR3 reads CASSPQTGVKQPQHF. The CDR3 region has the DNA TGTGCCAGCAGTCCCCAGACAGGGGTGAAGCAGCCCCAGCATTTT.

V usage is TRBV5-1 and J usage is TRBJ2-7; a weak D match, TRBD1 (6 bases). The CDR3 consists of 11 residues. V was pared by 4 bases and J by 7 bases, with 9 bases between. Germline loops: CDR1 SGHRS, CDR2 YFSETQ. The CDR3 region is CASSRDREQYF. CDR3 nucleotides: TGCGCCAGCAGCCGAGACAGGGAGCAGTACTTC.

This chain links TRBV12-3 or TRBV12-4 with TRBJ2-7, with 9 bases lining up with TRBD2. The J segment lost 4 bases and the V segment lost 2 bases, leaving 0 bases of the junction unmatched. The CDR3 length is 13 residues. The CDR3 spells CASSLTSGYEQYF. Here the CDR3 DNA reads TGTGCCAGCAGTTTAACTAGCGGGTACGAGCAGTACTTC.

The gene calls are TRBV28 and TRBJ1-1; the match to TRBD1 covers 7 bases. CDR3 size: 11 residues. The germline CDR1 and CDR2 sequences are MDHEN and SYDVKM. V gave up 6 bases and J gave up 10 bases; unmatched junction bases: 5. The CDR3 protein is CASSRNRGAFF. Here the CDR3 DNA reads TGTGCCAGCAGCCGAAACAGGGGAGCTTTCTTT.

The chain is built from TRBV10-1 and TRBJ1-2; D perhaps matches TRBD1 (5 bases). The length of the CDR3 is 16 residues. Trimming took off 10 bases at V and 5 bases at J, with 26 bases between the two ends. CDR1 is WNHNN and CDR2 is SYGVQD in the germline V gene (reference sequence). CDR3 sequence reads: CAITTGLPHSVYGYTF. CDR3 sequence (DNA): TGCGCCATCACAACGGGACTCCCTCATTCGGTTTATGGCTACACCTTC.

The rearrangement joins TRBV27 to TRBJ1-3; TRBD1 aligns across 7 bases. The V segment lost 5 bases and the J segment 4 bases; nucleotides outside the gene matches: 8. CDR1 and CDR2 from the germline V gene are MNHEY and SMNVEV (reference sequence). The CDR3 consists of 15 residues. The CDR3 DNA is TGTGCCAGCAGTAGACAGGGTCTAAGGGGAAACACCATATATTTT. Translation: CASSRQGLRGNTIYF.

This chain links TRBV7-2 with TRBJ1-3; D not resolved. V lost 3 bases to trimming and J lost 0 bases, with 3 bases between them. In germline, CDR1 is SGHTA, CDR2 FQGNSA. This CDR3 comprises 13 residues. CDR3 DNA sequence: TGTGCCAGCAGCTTTCTCTCTGGAAACACCATATATTTT. Amino acids: CASSFLSGNTIYF.

The V call is TRBV11-2, the J call TRBJ2-1; 12 nucleotides match TRBD2. CDR1 SGHAT and CDR2 FQNNGV come from the germline V gene. Germline trimming cut 0 bases from V and 9 bases from J; bases unmatched to any gene: 6. The CDR3 contains 16 residues. CDR3 protein: CASSLEPPGLAGEQFF. The CDR3, as DNA: TGTGCCAGCAGCTTAGAGCCGCCGGGACTAGCGGGTGAGCAGTTCTTC.

The chain joins TRBV4-1 to TRBJ1-2; the D gene is possibly TRBD1 (5 bases). The CDR3 spans 16 residues. V was cut by 0 bases and J by 0 bases, with 11 bases left in between. Germline-derived CDR1 and CDR2 are MGHRA and YSYEKL. In nucleotides, the CDR3 is TGCGCCAGCAGCCAAGATTTAACAGGTCCTAACTATGGCTACACCTTC. Its protein product is CASSQDLTGPNYGYTF.

A single count supports this clone. The chain uses TRBV9 and TRBJ1-2; 8 bases align to TRBD1. Germline trimming cut 4 bases from V and 4 bases from J; bases unmatched to any gene: 3. CDR3 length: 13 residues. CDR1 SGDLS and CDR2 YYNGEE come from the germline V gene. The CDR3 coding sequence is TGTGCCAGCAGCACAGGGGGGGGCTATGGCTACACCTTC. Protein: CASSTGGGYGYTF. Looking up the rest from reference TRBV9 and TRBJ1-2 gives the full variable domain: DSGVTQTPKHLITATGQRVTLRCSPRSGDLSVYWYQQSLDQGLQFLIQYYNGEERAKGNILERFSAQQFPDLHSELNLSSLELGDSALYFCASSTGGGYGYTFGSGTRLTVV.

CDR3 region: CASSPTGGGNTIYF. For the CDR3, the DNA is TGCGCCAGCAGTCCGACAGGGGGAGGAAACACCATATATTTT. The rearrangement uses TRBV5-1 and TRBJ1-3, with 9 bases that match TRBD1. There are 14 residues in the CDR3. V lost 5 bases and J lost 4; bases outside the gene matches: 4. CDR1 SGHRS and CDR2 YFSETQ come from the germline V gene.

The chain joins TRBV19 to TRBJ1-3; unclear D gene. V was shortened by 3 bases and J by 0 bases, with 9 bases between the two germline ends. Germline CDR1 LNHDA, CDR2 SQIVND (reference sequence). This CDR3 is 15 amino acids long. Here the CDR3 DNA reads TGTGCCAGTAGTATGACATTCAGCTCTGGAAACACCATATATTTT. Its protein product is CASSMTFSSGNTIYF. Filled out from reference TRBV19 and TRBJ1-3, the complete variable domain reads DGGITQSPKYLFRKEGQNVTLSCEQNLNHDAMYWYRQDPGQGLRLIYYSQIVNDFQKGDIAEGYSVSREKKESFPLTVTSAQKNPTAFYLCASSMTFSSGNTIYFGEGSWLTVV.

The J gene is TRBJ2-3, the V gene TRBV18; a weak D match, TRBD2 (6 bases). The CDR3 runs to 15 residues. V shed 3 bases and J shed 0 bases, with 10 bases lying between them. The germline V gene has CDR1 KGHSH and CDR2 LQKENI. Here the CDR3 reads CASSPYGTSTDTQYF. The CDR3 DNA reads as TGTGCCAGCTCACCCTACGGGACTAGCACAGATACGCAGTATTTT.

The chain is built from TRBV28 and TRBJ1-4; D unclear. Germline CDR1 reads MDHEN; CDR2 reads SYDVKM. This CDR3 comprises 14 residues. The V gene lost 4 bases and the J gene lost 0 bases, with 6 bases spanning the gap. CDR3 residues: CASSSPSTNEKLFF. CDR3 nucleotide sequence: TGTGCCAGCAGTTCCCCGTCAACTAATGAAAAACTGTTTTTT.

The genes are TRBV2 and TRBJ1-2; TRBD1 is a possible D gene (6 bases). V shed 6 bases and J shed 8 bases, with 16 bases lying between them. Looked up from germline, CDR1 is SNHLY and CDR2 is FYNNEI. This CDR3 has 13 residues. This chain's CDR3 is CASREQGAGGYTF. The CDR3, as DNA: TGTGCCAGCAGAGAACAGGGTGCGGGAGGCTACACCTTC.

This clone was seen more than once but under ten times. The chain links TRBV2 to TRBJ1-5; TRBD1 is a possible D gene (5 bases). Germline V gene data show CDR1 as SNHLY and CDR2 as FYNNEI. This CDR3 has 11 amino acids. The V end was cut by 5 bases, the J end by 6 bases, with 5 bases between. CDR3 in DNA: TGTGCCAGCAGTCAGGGTCAGCCCCAGCATTTT. The encoded protein is CASSQGQPQHF.

J is TRBJ2-2 and V is TRBV12-5; D possibly corresponds to TRBD1 (6 bases). V lost 2 bases and J lost 1, with 8 bases in between. This CDR3 spans 15 amino acids. Germline V gives CDR1 LGHNT, CDR2 FRNRAP. CDR3 protein: CASGLNRENTGELFF. As DNA, the CDR3 is TGTGCTAGTGGTTTGAACAGGGAGAACACCGGGGAGCTGTTTTTT. Drawing the rest from reference TRBV12-5 and TRBJ2-2, the complete variable domain is DARVTQTPRHKVTEMGQEVTMRCQPILGHNTVFWYRQTMMQGLELLAYFRNRAPLDDSGMPKDRFSAEMPDATLATLKIQPSEPRDSAVYFCASGLNRENTGELFFGEGSRLTVL.